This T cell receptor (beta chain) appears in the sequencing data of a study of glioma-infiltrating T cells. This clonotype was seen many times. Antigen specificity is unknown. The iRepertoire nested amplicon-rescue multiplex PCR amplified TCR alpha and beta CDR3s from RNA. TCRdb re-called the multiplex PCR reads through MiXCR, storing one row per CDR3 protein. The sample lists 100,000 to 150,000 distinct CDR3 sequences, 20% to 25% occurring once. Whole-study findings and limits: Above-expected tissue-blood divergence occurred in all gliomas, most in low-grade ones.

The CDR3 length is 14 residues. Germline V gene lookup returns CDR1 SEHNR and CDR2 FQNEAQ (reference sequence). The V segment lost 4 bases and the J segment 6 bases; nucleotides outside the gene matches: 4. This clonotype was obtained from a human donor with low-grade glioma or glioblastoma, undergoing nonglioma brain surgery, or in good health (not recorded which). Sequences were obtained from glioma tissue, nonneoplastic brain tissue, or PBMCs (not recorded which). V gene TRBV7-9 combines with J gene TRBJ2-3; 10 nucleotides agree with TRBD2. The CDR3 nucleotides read TGTGCCAGCAGCTCTAGCGGGAGCGGGGATACGCAGTATTTT. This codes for CASSSSGSGDTQYF.